The clone carrying this T cell receptor (beta chain) was observed once. The protocol was immunoSEQ multiplex PCR, while the TCRdb copy is restricted to in-frame clones and leaves out a portion. The sample records more than 80,000 clones, about 92% being singletons. The data derive from a study of T cell changes during pregnancy in multiple sclerosis. J was trimmed by 6 bases and V by 4 bases; bases with no gene match: 5. The CDR3 is made up of 14 amino acids. The germline CDR1 and CDR2 sequences are SQVTM and ANQGSEA. The clonotype comes from a female donor with multiple sclerosis, enrolled in a pregnancy study. The input for sequencing was peripheral blood, taken in the first trimester of pregnancy. This rearrangement joins TRBV29-1 to TRBJ2-4; 11 positions match TRBD1. The CDR3 here is CSVGPGTGGNIQYF. In nucleotides, the CDR3 is TGCAGCGTTGGGCCTGGGACAGGGGGAAACATTCAGTACTTC.